This T cell receptor beta chain emerged from a study of lymphopenia after photon versus proton radiotherapy. Study outcomes and limitations: Larger post-nadir TCR diversity loss correlated inversely with survival in deceased patients. After lymphocyte nadir, photon-treated repertoires showed oligoclonal expansion, especially CD8+ Temra.

Comment on this clone: Antigen: not known.

V was pared by 6 bases and J by 1 base, with 16 bases between. The CDR3 is 16 amino acids. Germline-derived CDR1 and CDR2 are LNHDA and SQIVND (reference sequence). Some clones are missing from TCRdb's copy, which holds only in-frame ones; the method was immunoSEQ multiplex PCR. The repertoire includes 13,000 to 15,000 clones, about four fifths of them detected once, and 27% sits in the top ten. This clonotype was sampled from a man aged 45 to 65 with gastric cancer. The sequencing here drew on peripheral blood, taken from a patient treated with photon-based radiotherapy. This chain uses TRBV19 with TRBJ1-3; tentatively, D is TRBD1 (5 bases). CDR3 amino acids: CASRNQGIESGNTIYF. The CDR3 nucleotides are TGTGCCAGTAGGAATCAGGGAATCGAGTCTGGAAACACCATATATTTT.